The TCR beta chain described here comes from a study of regulatory T cells in long-lasting Graves disease (dated by TCRdb to the early 2020s). Describing the broader study: In the newly diagnosed Graves' disease group, patients had been taking antithyroid drugs for less than 3 months. The study took place in China and was registered as a clinical trial. This study used TCR sequencing and RNA sequencing of peripheral blood to compare persistent Graves' disease patients against newly diagnosed Graves' disease patients. A total of some 33 samples were covered by TCR sequencing, comprising around 13 persistent and around 20 newly diagnosed Graves' disease patients. Findings and caveats that apply to the study as a whole: The authors noted that the small sample size was a limitation that may lower accuracy. Preferential use of TRBV28, TRBJ1-2 and TRBJ2-5 was observed in persistent disease, whereas TRBV20-1 and TRBJ2-1 were favored in newly diagnosed disease. Persistent Graves' disease patients showed lower TCR Shannon entropy and fewer highly expanded clones than newly diagnosed patients, suggesting clonal expansion. Persistent patients shared more public clonotypes among themselves (under 3,000) than newly diagnosed patients did (more than 950). Sequencing and analysis were restricted to the TCR beta chain. Peripheral blood alone was examined, since thyroid tissue, which constituted the primary lesion, could not be accessed.

This sample's time point label indicates: newly diagnosed GD, antithyroid drugs for less than 3 months. For both TCR sequencing and RNA sequencing, RNA was extracted from PBMCs using TRIzol. The diagnosis of Graves' disease followed American Thyroid Association guidelines. Patients were recruited from an endocrinology department in Xi'an, China. From each patient, approximately 9 milliliters of peripheral blood was collected into an EDTA anticoagulant tube. PBMCs were isolated by Ficoll Paque Plus density gradient separation without further T cell sorting. An Agilent 2100 Bioanalyzer and agarose gel were used to check RNA quality, and a NanoDrop 2000 was used to measure RNA concentration. This clonotype showed up just once. The specificity of this receptor is unknown. No per-base quality is available; no much larger clone lies one base away. A single read counts as weak evidence. Deletion took 5 bases off V and 1 base off J, with a span of 14 bases between the germline ends. Reading the germline V gene (reference sequence) gives CDR1 DFQATT and CDR2 SNEGSKA. The CDR3 runs 14 amino acids, cysteine and phenylalanine included. Just CDR3 DNA is preserved here, 42 bases in frame from base 1.

Libraries were constructed by multiplex PCR. Instrument on record: Illumina HiSeq 4000. To build TCR beta libraries, CDR3 regions were amplified by Arm-PCR using iRepertoire HTBI primers. Gel purification was performed on PCR products prior to sequencing. From the authors' description of their analysis: Gene usage analysis of CDR3 amino acid clonotypes relied on the roughly 64 TRBV and 14 TRBJ segments identified across samples. Filtered high-quality paired reads were merged into contigs using COPE and FqMerger. BLAST was used to align contigs to IMGT TRBV, TRBD and TRBJ reference genes, with CDR3 defined following IMGT. Any clonotype with a frequency above 0.1% was classified as a highly expanded clone. Shannon entropy served as the measure of repertoire diversity, while the Gini coefficient captured V-J evenness. A clonotype found in more than one individual was treated as public. TCRdb applied fastp at Q25 and MiXCR to the public reads, then kept only in-frame beta chains. Rows are combined by CDR3 protein, so each entry shows the most common genes and DNA. For this entry, the V and J calls and clone size follow TCRdb and not the study's own pipeline. Recorded for this sample are about 400,000 distinct CDR3 sequences; roughly 17% of them occurred a single time. The top ten hold 20% of the sample.

This same sample was also taken into another study, of T cells in Graves' hyperthyroidism and ophthalmopathy. The second source states: Stable Graves' hyperthyroidism was defined as no progression to ophthalmopathy during 18 months of follow-up. Hyperthyroidism patients were newly diagnosed, with disease duration under 2 months, and aged 18 to 65 years. Patients with uncontrolled infections, other autoimmune diseases, pregnancy or lactation were excluded. Diagnoses were based on clinical symptoms, serum thyroxine and TRAb, thyroid ultrasound and orbital computed tomography. The TCR CDR3 was subjected to a first round of RT-PCR using the HTBI primer set and the Qiagen OneStep RT-PCR kit. Blood samples also contained most of the expanded thyroid clonotypes (frequency above 0.001), which suggests that blood repertoires may reflect thyroid immune responses. In cross-validation, a model built on a 13 V-J signature told ophthalmopathy apart from stable hyperthyroidism with about 90% sensitivity and about 81% specificity, and in testing the same model reached 80%/75%. In validation, progression to ophthalmopathy was predicted by the model with nearly 71% sensitivity and approximately 78% specificity, a median of about 6.8 months before onset. To identify TCR V-J signatures that set the groups apart, the researchers used a discovery cohort of about a hundred patients, made up of roughly 40 with Graves' ophthalmopathy and around 58 with stable Graves' hyperthyroidism. An independent validation cohort of under 20 hyperthyroidism patients and approximately 17 patients who later progressed to ophthalmopathy tested prospective prediction of ophthalmopathy. The roughly 91 discovery patients were randomly divided into training and test sets at a 7:3 ratio. Thyroid tissue and blood T-cell repertoires from six Graves' hyperthyroidism patients were also compared in the study. After blood sampling, hyperthyroidism patients were treated with methimazole at a starting dose of 30 mg daily, and ophthalmopathy patients were treated with high-dose intravenous methylprednisolone. Libraries were constructed in a second round of multiplex PCR, after which size selection and purification were performed. Paired-end sequencing of the libraries was performed with 100 bp reads on an Illumina HiSeq2000. SOAPnuke was used to process the raw data, throwing out any read that contained adapters or uncalled bases, had a mean Phred below 15, or lacked an exact constant-primer or identifier match. High-quality paired reads were merged using COPE v1.2.5, and each unique nucleotide sequence was defined as a clonotype. MiTCR v1.1 was used to align clonotypes to the IMGT TRBV, TRBD and TRBJ reference segments. Analysis was restricted to V-J combinations with a frequency above 0.0001, which covered 98% to 99.2% of repertoires. A TCS score was defined as the ratio between F50 (clonal expansion) and ExV (chaos), using BLOSUM62-based TCRdist between CDR3 peptides within each V-J. Welch's t-statistics and random forest reduced some 510 V-J features to some 14, which were used in a naive Bayes classifier (R e1071). Sample size was not statistically predetermined, and investigators were not blinded to group allocation. The paper reports TCR Vbeta CDR3 sequencing of over 130 peripheral blood samples: 43 ophthalmopathy, 75 to 80 hyperthyroidism and around 17 progressor patients.

This specimen consisted of peripheral blood mononuclear cells (PBMCs), obtained at new diagnosis, from a patient treated with antithyroid drugs. The sequence derives from a woman between 18 and 29 years old with Graves disease. Donor details come from another sample of the same person, matched by shared clones. The sequence is built from TRBV20-1 and TRBJ2-5, and TRBD2 may be the D gene, going by 5 matching bases. In nucleotide form, the sequence is TGCAGTGCTCCCAGGAGCGGAGGCCAAGAGACCCAGTACTTC. This codes for CSAPRSGGQETQYF.